This T cell receptor beta chain comes out of a study of T cell responses to AZD1222 COVID-19 vaccine. Study-wide results and caveats: CD4 TCRs covered the whole spike, strongest at regions 160-218 and 743-854. Following two doses of AZD1222, Spike-specific TCR breadth and depth rose. The sample set comprised mostly white British donors with more females, and clonal diversity was possibly underestimated. In all cases, repertoires were sampled only after the peak T cell response.

Assay: immunoSEQ multiplex PCR; the TCRdb copy retains only in-frame clones and omits some. Of 150,000 to 200,000 clones in the sample, 90% to 95% were seen once. To note about this clone: Its antigen remains unidentified.

This CDR3 has 14 amino acids. CDR1 is SQVTM and CDR2 is ANQGSEA in the germline V gene. With 4 bases clipped from V and 0 bases from J, the junction kept 0 bases outside the gene matches. The V call is TRBV29-1, the J call TRBJ2-4; 10 bases match TRBD2. The receptor was derived from an adult who received the AZD1222 COVID-19 vaccine. The sequences come from peripheral blood, collected 28 days after the second AZD1222 dose. Written as DNA, the CDR3 is TGCAGCGTTGTAGCGGGGGGAGCCAAAAACATTCAGTACTTC. Translating it yields CSVVAGGAKNIQYF.